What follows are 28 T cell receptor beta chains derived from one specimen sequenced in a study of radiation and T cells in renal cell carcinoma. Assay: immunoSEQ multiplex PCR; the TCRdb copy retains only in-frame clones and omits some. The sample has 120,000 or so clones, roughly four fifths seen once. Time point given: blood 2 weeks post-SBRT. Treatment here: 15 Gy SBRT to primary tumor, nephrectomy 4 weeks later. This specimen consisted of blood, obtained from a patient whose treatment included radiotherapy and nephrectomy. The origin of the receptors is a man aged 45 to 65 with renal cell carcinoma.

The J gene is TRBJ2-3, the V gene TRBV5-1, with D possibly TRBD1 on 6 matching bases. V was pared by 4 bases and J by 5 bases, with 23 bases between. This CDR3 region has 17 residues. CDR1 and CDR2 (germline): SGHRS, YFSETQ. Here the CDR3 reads CASSQFPTGNHRDTQYF. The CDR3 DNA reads TGCGCCAGCAGCCAGTTTCCGACAGGCAATCACAGAGATACGCAGTATTTT.

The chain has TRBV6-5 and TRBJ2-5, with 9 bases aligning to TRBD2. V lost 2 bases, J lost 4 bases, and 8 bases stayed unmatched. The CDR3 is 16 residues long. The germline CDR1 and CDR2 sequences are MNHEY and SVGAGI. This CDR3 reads CASSYPGRGGRETQYF. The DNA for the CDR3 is TGTGCCAGCAGTTACCCCGGGCGGGGGGGCCGAGAGACCCAGTACTTC.

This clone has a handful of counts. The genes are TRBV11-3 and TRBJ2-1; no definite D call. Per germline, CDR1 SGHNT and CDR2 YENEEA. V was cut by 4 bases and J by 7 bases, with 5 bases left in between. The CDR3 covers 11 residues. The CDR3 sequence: CASSSANEQFF. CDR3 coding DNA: TGTGCCAGCAGCTCCGCAAATGAGCAGTTCTTC.

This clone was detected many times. DNA for the CDR3: TGCGCCAGCAGCTTGGCCTTGAGCGGCTCTGGGGAAGATACGCAGTATTTT. Translated: CASSLALSGSGEDTQYF. V gene TRBV5-1 combines with J gene TRBJ2-3; D possibly corresponds to TRBD2 (5 bases). CDR1 SGHRS and CDR2 YFSETQ come from the germline V gene. Deletions cut 0 bases from V and 5 bases from J, with 19 bases between. The CDR3 length is 17 residues.

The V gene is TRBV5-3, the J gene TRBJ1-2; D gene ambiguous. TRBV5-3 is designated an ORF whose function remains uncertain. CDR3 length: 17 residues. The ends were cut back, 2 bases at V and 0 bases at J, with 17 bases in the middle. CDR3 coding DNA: TGTGCCAGAAGCTTTAACGGCGGAAGCGGCTCTAACTATGGCTACACCTTC. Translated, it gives CARSFNGGSGSNYGYTF.

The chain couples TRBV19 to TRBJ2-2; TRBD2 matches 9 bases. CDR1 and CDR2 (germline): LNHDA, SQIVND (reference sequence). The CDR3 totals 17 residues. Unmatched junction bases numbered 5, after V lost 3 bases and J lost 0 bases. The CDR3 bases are TGTGCCAGTAGTATTGAGACTAGCGGCCCGAACACCGGGGAGCTGTTTTTT. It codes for CASSIETSGPNTGELFF.

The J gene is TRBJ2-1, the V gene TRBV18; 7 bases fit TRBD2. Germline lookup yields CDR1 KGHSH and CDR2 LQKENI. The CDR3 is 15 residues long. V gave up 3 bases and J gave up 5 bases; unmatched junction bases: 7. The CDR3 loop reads CASSPAGDLNNEQFF. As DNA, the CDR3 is TGTGCCAGCTCACCCGCGGGGGATTTGAACAATGAGCAGTTCTTC. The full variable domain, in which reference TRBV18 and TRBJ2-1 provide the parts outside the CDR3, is NAGVMQNPRHLVRRRGQEARLRCSPMKGHSHVYWYRQLPEEGLKFMVYLQKENIIDESGMPKERFSAEFPKEGPSILRIQQVVRGDSAAYFCASSPAGDLNNEQFFGPGTRLTVL.

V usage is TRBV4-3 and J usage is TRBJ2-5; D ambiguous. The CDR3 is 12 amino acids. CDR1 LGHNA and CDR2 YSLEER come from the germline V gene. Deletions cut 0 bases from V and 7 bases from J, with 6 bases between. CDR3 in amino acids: CASSQDYGTQYF. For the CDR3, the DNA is TGCGCCAGCAGCCAAGACTATGGGACCCAGTACTTC.

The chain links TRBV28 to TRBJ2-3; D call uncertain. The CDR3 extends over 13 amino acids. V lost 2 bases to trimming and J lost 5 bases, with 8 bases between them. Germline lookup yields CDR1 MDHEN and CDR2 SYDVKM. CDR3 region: CASSLRMVDTQYF. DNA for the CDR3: TGTGCCAGCAGTTTACGGATGGTAGATACGCAGTATTTT. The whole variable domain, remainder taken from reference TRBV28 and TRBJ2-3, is DVKVTQSSRYLVKRTGEKVFLECVQDMDHENMFWYRQDPGLGLRLIYFSYDVKMKEKGDIPEGYSVSREKKERFSLILESASTNQTSMYLCASSLRMVDTQYFGPGTRLTVL.

The CDR3, as DNA: TGTGCCAGTAGTATAGAAAGGAGCCATGATATAAATGAAGCTTTCTTT. Amino acids: CASSIERSHDINEAFF. The chain joins TRBV19 to TRBJ1-1, with D hard to call. Germline loops: CDR1 LNHDA, CDR2 SQIVND (reference sequence). The CDR3 loop spans 16 amino acids. Trimming shortened V by 0 bases and J by 7 bases, and 18 bases separated the two germline ends.

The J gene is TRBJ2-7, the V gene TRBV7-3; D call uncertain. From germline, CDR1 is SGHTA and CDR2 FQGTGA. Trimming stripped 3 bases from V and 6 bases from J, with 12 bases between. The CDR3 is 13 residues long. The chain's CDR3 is CASSFSESGEQYF. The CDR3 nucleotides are TGTGCCAGCAGCTTCTCTGAGTCCGGCGAGCAGTACTTC.

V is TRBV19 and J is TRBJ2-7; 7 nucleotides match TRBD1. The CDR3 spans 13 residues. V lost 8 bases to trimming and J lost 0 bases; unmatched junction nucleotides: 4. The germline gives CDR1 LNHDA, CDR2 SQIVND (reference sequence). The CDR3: CASGQGVSYEQYF. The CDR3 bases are TGTGCCAGTGGTCAGGGGGTCTCCTACGAGCAGTACTTC.

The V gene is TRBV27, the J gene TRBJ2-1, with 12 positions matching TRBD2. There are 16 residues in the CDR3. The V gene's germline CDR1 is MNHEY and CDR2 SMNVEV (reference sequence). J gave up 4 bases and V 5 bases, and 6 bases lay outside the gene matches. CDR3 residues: CASSVLAGGQYNEQFF. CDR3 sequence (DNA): TGTGCCAGCAGTGTTCTAGCGGGAGGGCAATACAATGAGCAGTTCTTC.

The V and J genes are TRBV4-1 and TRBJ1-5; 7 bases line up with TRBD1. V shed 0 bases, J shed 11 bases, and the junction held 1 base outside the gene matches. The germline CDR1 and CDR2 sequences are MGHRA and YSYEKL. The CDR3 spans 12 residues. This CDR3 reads CASSQETGTQHF. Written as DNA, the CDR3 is TGCGCCAGCAGCCAAGAGACAGGGACCCAGCATTTT.

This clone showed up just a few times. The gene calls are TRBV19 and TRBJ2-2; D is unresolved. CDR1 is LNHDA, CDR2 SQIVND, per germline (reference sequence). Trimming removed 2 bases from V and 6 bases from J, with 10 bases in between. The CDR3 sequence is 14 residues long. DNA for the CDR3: TGTGCCAGTAGTATACCGGGTTGGGCCGGGGAGCTGTTTTTT. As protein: CASSIPGWAGELFF.

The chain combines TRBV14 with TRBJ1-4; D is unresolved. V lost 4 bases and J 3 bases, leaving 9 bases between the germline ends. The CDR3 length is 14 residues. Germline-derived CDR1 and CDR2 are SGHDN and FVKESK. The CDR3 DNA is TGTGCCAGCAGCCGCGACGGAGCTAATGAAAAACTGTTTTTT. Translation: CASSRDGANEKLFF.

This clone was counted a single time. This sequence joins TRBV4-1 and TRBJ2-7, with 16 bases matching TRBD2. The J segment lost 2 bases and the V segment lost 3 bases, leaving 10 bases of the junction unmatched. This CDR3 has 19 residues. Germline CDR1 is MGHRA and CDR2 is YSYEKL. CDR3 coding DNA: TGCGCCAGCAGCCATGTGGGGACTAGCGGGAGGGGGCGCGCCTACGAGCAGTACTTC. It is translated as CASSHVGTSGRGRAYEQYF.

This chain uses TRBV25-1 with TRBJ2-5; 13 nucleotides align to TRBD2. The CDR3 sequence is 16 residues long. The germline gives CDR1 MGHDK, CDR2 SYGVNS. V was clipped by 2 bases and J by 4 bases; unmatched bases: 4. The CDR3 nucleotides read TGTGCCAGCAGTGAAGGTTGGACTAGCGGGAGAGAGACCCAGTACTTC. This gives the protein CASSEGWTSGRETQYF.

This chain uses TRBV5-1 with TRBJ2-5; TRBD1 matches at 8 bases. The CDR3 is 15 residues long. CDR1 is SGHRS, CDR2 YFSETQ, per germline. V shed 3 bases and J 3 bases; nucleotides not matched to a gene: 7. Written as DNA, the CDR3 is TGCGCCAGCAGCTCCCTGACACAGGGGGAAGAGACCCAGTACTTC. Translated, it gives CASSSLTQGEETQYF.

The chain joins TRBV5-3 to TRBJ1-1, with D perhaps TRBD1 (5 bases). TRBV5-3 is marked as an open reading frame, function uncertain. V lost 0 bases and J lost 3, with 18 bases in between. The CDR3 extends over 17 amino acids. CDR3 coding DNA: TGTGCCAGAAGCTTGGTCGGCGGTGGATTCAGGGACACTGAAGCTTTCTTT. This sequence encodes CARSLVGGGFRDTEAFF.

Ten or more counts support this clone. CDR3 in amino acids: CAWSFSNTGTAEAFF. CDR3 in DNA: TGTGCCTGGAGTTTCTCCAATACAGGGACGGCTGAAGCTTTCTTT. This rearrangement joins TRBV30 to TRBJ1-1; weak D call: TRBD1 (6 bases). The CDR3 totals 15 residues. The V gene's germline CDR1 is GTSNPN and CDR2 SVGIG (reference sequence). The V end was cut by 2 bases, the J end by 6 bases, with 19 bases between.

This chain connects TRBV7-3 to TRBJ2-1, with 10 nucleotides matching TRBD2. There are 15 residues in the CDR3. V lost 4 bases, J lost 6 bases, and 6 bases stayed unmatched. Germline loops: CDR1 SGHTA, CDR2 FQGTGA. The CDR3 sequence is CASSSGLAESNEQFF. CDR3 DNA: TGTGCCAGCAGCTCAGGACTAGCGGAAAGCAATGAGCAGTTCTTC.

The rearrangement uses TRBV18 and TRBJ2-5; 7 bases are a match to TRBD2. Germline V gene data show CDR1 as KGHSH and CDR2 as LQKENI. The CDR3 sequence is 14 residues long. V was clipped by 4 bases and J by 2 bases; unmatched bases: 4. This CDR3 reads CASSLSGGQETQYF. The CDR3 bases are TGTGCCAGCTCACTGTCCGGGGGGCAAGAGACCCAGTACTTC.

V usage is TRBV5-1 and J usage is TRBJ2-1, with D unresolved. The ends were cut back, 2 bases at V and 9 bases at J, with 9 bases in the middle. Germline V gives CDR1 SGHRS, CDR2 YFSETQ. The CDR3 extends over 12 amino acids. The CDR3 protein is CASSFSLSEQFF. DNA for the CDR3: TGCGCCAGCAGCTTTTCTCTGAGTGAGCAGTTCTTC.

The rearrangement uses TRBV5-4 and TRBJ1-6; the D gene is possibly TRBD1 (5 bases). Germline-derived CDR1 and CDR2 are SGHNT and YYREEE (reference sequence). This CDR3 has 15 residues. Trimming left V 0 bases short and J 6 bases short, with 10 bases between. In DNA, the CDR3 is TGTGCCAGCAGCTTGGCAGCGGGGGGTAATTCACCCCTCCACTTT. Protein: CASSLAAGGNSPLHF. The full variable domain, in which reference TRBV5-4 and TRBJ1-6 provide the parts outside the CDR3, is ETGVTQSPTHLIKTRGQQVTLRCSSQSGHNTVSWYQQALGQGPQFIFQYYREEENGRGNFPPRFSGLQFPNYSSELNVNALELDDSALYLCASSLAAGGNSPLHFGNGTRLTVT.

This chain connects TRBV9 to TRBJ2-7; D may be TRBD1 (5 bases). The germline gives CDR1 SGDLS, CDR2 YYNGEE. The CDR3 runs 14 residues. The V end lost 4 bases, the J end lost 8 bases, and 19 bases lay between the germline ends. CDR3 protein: CASSFSDSATQQYF. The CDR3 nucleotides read TGTGCCAGCAGCTTCTCCGACAGTGCGACCCAGCAGTACTTC.

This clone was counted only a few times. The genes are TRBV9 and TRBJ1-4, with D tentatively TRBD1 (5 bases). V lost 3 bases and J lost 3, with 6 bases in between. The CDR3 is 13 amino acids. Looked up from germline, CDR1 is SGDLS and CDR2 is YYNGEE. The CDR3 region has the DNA TGTGCCAGCAGCGCACAGGCTAATGAAAAACTGTTTTTT. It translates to CASSAQANEKLFF.

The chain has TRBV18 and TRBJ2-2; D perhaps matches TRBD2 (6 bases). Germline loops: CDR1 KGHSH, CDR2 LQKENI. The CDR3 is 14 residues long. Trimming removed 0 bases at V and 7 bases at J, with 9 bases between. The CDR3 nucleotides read TGTGCCAGCTCACCACCGCGGGGTATCGGGGAGCTGTTTTTT. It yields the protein CASSPPRGIGELFF.